These T cell receptor beta chains were read from a single sample in a study of blood T cell repertoires in COVID-19. Assay: immunoSEQ multiplex PCR; the TCRdb copy retains only in-frame clones and omits some. This table holds approximately 250,000 clones, around 80% found once. The material sequenced was peripheral blood. The receptors stem from a human donor in a cohort sampled during active COVID-19. Each CDR3 is given with its conserved first and last residue. A D gene is named only where the DNA matches it firmly. The size field is filled for only some rows; it gives once, few, many or a size class.

v_gene	d_gene	j_gene	abundance	CDR3nt	CDR3aa
TRBV6-5	NA	TRBJ2-6	NA	TGTGCCAGCAGTTACAGTGGGGCCGGGGCCAACGTCCTGACTTTC	CASSYSGAGANVLTF
TRBV7-3	TRBD2	TRBJ2-5	NA	TGTGCCAGCAGCCGAAACCTAGCGGGGGTTGGAGAGACCCAGTACTTC	CASSRNLAGVGETQYF
TRBV10-2	TRBD2	TRBJ2-2	NA	TGCGCCAGCAGTGACTGGACTAGCGGGATCGCGAACACCGGGGAGCTGTTTTTT	CASSDWTSGIANTGELFF
TRBV5-1	TRBD1	TRBJ2-3	few	TGCGCCAGCAGCTTGTTTTACGACAGGGGGCTCGGTACGCAGTATTTT	CASSLFYDRGLGTQYF
TRBV19	TRBD1	TRBJ1-1	NA	TGTGCCAGTACCTTGGGACAGGCTGGTACTGAAGCTTTCTTT	CASTLGQAGTEAFF
TRBV2	NA	TRBJ2-1	NA	TGTGCCAGCAGTGTAAAACTGCCGTTCAATGAGCAGTTCTTC	CASSVKLPFNEQFF
TRBV18	TRBD1	TRBJ1-3	NA	TGTGCCAGCTCACCCTCAACAGGGGGTGGAAACACCATATATTTT	CASSPSTGGGNTIYF
TRBV4-1	NA	TRBJ2-1	few	TGCGCCAGCAGCCAAGCTGCGGGGGCGCAGTTCTTC	CASSQAAGAQFF
TRBV5-1	TRBD2	TRBJ2-2	few	TGCGCCAGCAGCAGGGGACTAGTCGACACCGGGGAGCTGTTTTTT	CASSRGLVDTGELFF
TRBV11-2	NA	TRBJ2-2	NA	TGTGCCAGCAGCTTATATCAGGGAGGATCCGGGGAGCTGTTTTTT	CASSLYQGGSGELFF
TRBV19	TRBD1	TRBJ1-1	once	TGTGCCAGTAGTGACAGGGGGCGGGATGAAGCTTTCTTT	CASSDRGRDEAFF
TRBV29-1	TRBD2	TRBJ2-1	NA	TGCAGCGTTGCCAGCGGGGGGATAAATGAGCAGTTCTTC	CSVASGGINEQFF
TRBV6-5	TRBD1	TRBJ2-7	once	TGTGCCAGCAGGCGGACAGGGGGCAAGCAGTACTTC	CASRRTGGKQYF
TRBV7-3	NA	TRBJ2-5	NA	TGTGCCAGCAGCGTCCGACTCCAAGAGACCCAGTACTTC	CASSVRLQETQYF
TRBV14	NA	TRBJ2-7	NA	TGTGCCAGCAGCCAATACTCCTACGAGCAGTACTTC	CASSQYSYEQYF
TRBV4-1	NA	TRBJ1-4	few	TGCGCCAGCAGCCAGGACAGTGCAACTAATGAAAAACTGTTTTTT	CASSQDSATNEKLFF
TRBV25-1	TRBD1	TRBJ1-5	NA	TGTGCCAGCAGTACAACAGGGGGGGTCGGCAATCAGCCCCAGCATTTT	CASSTTGGVGNQPQHF
TRBV5-6	NA	TRBJ2-3	NA	TGTGCCAGCAGCTTGAGGGAGGTCGATACGCAGTATTTT	CASSLREVDTQYF
TRBV5-5	TRBD2	TRBJ2-1	NA	TGTGCCAGCAAAAGTACTGGACTAGCGGGAGTCGGACGCTACAATGAGCAGTTCTTC	CASKSTGLAGVGRYNEQFF
TRBV5-1	NA	TRBJ2-1	NA	TGCGCCAGCAGCTTAGATCAGGCAGCCTACAATGAGCAGTTCTTC	CASSLDQAAYNEQFF
TRBV7-2	TRBD2	TRBJ2-7	NA	TGTGCCAGCAGCTTAGCGCTAACTAGCGGGTTGATCTCCTACGAGCAGTACTTC	CASSLALTSGLISYEQYF
TRBV6-2/TRBV6-3	TRBD1	TRBJ2-7	NA	TGTGCCAGCAGTCGCCACAGGGGGCGGTGGGAGCAGTACTTC	CASSRHRGRWEQYF
TRBV4-2	TRBD1	TRBJ1-1	NA	TGTGCCAGCAGCCCTCGCACAGGGGGCACTGAAGCTTTCTTT	CASSPRTGGTEAFF
TRBV7-2	TRBD2	TRBJ2-7	NA	TGTGCCAGCAGTTCCATAGCGGGTAGAGCCTACGAGCAGTACTTC	CASSSIAGRAYEQYF
TRBV11-2	TRBD2	TRBJ2-3	NA	TGTGCCAGCAGCGTGACCCAAAATAGCGGGGGGGCAGATACGCAGTATTTT	CASSVTQNSGGADTQYF
TRBV10-1	TRBD2	TRBJ2-2	NA	TGCGCCAGCAGCCACAGCCTAGCGGGGAACACCGGGGAGCTGTTTTTT	CASSHSLAGNTGELFF